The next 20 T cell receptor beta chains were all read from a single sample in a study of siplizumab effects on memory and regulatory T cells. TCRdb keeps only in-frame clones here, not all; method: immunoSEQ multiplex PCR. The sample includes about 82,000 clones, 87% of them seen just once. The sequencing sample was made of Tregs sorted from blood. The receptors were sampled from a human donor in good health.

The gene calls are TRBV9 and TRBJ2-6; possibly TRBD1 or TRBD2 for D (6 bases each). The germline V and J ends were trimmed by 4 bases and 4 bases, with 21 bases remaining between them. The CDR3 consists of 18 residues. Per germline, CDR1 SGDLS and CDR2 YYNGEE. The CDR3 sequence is CASSPTPGWGAGANVLTF. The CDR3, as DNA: TGTGCCAGCAGCCCAACCCCAGGTTGGGGGGCCGGGGCCAACGTCCTGACTTTC.

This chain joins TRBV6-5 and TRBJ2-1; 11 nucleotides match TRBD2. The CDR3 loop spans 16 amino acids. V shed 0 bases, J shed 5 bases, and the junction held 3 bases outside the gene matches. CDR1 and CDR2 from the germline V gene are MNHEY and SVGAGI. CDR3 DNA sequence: TGTGCCAGCAGTTACTCGGGACTAGCGGCCAACAATGAGCAGTTCTTC. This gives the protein CASSYSGLAANNEQFF.

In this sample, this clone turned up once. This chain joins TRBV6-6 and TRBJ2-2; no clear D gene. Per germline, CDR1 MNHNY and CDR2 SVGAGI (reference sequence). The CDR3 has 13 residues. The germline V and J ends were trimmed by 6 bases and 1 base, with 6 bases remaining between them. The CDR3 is CASSPRNTGELFF. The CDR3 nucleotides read TGTGCCAGCAGCCCCAGGAACACCGGGGAGCTGTTTTTT.

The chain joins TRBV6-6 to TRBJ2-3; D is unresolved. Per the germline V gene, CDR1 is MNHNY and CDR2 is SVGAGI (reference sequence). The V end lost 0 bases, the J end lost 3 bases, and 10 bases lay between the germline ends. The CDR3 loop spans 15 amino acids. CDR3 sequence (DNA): TGTGCCAGCAGTTACTCGCGGATAGGGACAGATACGCAGTATTTT. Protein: CASSYSRIGTDTQYF.

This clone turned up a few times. CDR3 amino acids: CAIRTGRDQPQHF. The DNA of the CDR3 is TGTGCCATCAGGACAGGACGAGATCAGCCCCAGCATTTT. The chain uses TRBV10-3 and TRBJ1-5, with a weak D call TRBD1 (6 bases). The V end was cut by 6 bases, the J end by 5 bases, with 11 bases between. The germline gives CDR1 ENHRY, CDR2 SYGVKD. The CDR3 has 13 residues.

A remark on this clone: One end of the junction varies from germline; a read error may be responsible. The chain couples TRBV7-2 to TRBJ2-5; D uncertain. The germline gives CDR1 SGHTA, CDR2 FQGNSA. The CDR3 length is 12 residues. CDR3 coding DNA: TGTGCCAGCAGCTTCGTCTCGGAACACCCTCACTTC. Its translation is CASSFVSEHPHF.

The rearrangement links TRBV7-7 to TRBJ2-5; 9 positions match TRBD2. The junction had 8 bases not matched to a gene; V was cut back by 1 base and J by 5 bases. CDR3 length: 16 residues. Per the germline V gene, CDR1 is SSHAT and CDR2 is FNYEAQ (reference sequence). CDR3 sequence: CASSLGSGGPGETQYF. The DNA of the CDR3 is TGTGCCAGCAGCTTAGGTAGCGGGGGTCCGGGGGAGACCCAGTACTTC.

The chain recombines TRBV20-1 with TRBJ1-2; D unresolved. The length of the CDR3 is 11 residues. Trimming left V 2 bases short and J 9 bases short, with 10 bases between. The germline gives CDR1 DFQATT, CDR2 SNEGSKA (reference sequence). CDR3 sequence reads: CSARSSGRYTF. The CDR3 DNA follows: TGCAGTGCTAGATCATCTGGGCGCTACACCTTC.

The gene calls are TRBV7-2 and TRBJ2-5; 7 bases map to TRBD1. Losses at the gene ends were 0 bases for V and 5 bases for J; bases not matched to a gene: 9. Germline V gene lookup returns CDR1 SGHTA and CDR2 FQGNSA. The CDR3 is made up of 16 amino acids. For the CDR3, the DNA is TGTGCCAGCAGCTTAGCAGGGGGCGGTTGGTCGGAGACCCAGTACTTC. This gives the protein CASSLAGGGWSETQYF.

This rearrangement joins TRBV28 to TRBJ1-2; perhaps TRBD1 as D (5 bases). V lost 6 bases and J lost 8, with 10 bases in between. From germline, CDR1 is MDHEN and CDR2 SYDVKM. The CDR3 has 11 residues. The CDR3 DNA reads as TGTGCCAGCAGCTCCAGGGAAGGCTACACCTTC. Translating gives CASSSREGYTF.

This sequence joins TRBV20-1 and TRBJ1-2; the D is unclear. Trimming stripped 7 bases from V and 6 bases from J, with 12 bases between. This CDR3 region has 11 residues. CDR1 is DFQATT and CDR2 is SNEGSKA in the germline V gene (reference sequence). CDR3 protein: CSVILGNGYTF. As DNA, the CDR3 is TGCAGTGTGATCCTAGGGAATGGCTACACCTTC.

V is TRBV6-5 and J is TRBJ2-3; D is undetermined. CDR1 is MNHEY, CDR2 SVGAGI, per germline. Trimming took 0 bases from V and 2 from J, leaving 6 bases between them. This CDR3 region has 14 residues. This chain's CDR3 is CASSYSAVTDTQYF. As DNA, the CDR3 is TGTGCCAGCAGTTACTCGGCAGTCACAGATACGCAGTATTTT.

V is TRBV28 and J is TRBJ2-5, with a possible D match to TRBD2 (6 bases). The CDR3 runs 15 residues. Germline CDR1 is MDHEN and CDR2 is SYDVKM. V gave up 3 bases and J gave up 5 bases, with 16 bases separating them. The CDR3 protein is CASSFGGAARETQYF. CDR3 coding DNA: TGTGCCAGCAGTTTCGGGGGAGCAGCCCGGGAGACCCAGTACTTC.

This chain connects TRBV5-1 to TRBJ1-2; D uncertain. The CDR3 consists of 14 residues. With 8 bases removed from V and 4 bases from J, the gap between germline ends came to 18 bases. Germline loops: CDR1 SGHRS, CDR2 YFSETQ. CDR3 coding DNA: TGCGCCAGTTCCCAACAGTCGGATGGCTATGGCTACACCTTC. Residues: CASSQQSDGYGYTF.

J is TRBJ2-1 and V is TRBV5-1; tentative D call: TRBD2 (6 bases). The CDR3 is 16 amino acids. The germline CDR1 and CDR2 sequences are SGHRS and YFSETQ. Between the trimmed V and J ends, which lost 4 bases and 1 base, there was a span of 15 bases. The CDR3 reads CASSIHTGESYNEQFF. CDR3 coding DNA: TGCGCCAGCAGCATACATACGGGGGAGTCCTACAATGAGCAGTTCTTC.

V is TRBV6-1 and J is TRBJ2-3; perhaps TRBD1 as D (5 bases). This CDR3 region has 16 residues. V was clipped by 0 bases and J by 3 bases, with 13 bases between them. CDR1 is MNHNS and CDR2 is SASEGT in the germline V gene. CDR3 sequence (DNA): TGTGCCAGCAGTGAAGCGTGGCGGACACTAACAGATACGCAGTATTTT. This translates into CASSEAWRTLTDTQYF.

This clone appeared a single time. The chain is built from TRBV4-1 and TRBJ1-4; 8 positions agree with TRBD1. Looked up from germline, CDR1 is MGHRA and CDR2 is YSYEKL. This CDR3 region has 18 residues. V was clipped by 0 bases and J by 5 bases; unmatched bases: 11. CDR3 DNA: TGCGCCAGCAGCCAAGATCCTCCGTTTGGGACAGGAAATGAAAAACTGTTTTTT. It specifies CASSQDPPFGTGNEKLFF.

In DNA form, the CDR3 reads TGCGCCAGCATGGGGCGGGTCGGAGATACGCAGTATTTT. Its translation is CASMGRVGDTQYF. The rearrangement uses TRBV10-1 and TRBJ2-3, with D perhaps matching TRBD1 or TRBD2 (5 bases each). The V end was cut by 7 bases, the J end by 5 bases, with 13 bases between. Per the germline V gene, CDR1 is WNHNN and CDR2 is SYGVQD (reference sequence). The CDR3 loop spans 13 amino acids.

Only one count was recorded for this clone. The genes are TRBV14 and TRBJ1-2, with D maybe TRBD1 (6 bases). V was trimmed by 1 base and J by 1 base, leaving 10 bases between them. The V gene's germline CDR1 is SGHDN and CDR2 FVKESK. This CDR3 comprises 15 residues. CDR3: CASSQGTGNNYGYTF. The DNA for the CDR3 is TGTGCCAGCAGCCAAGGCACAGGGAATAACTATGGCTACACCTTC.

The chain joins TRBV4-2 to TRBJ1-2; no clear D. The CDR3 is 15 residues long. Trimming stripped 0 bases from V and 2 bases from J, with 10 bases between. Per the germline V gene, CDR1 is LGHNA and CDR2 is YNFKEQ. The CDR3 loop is CASSQDYRVNYGYTF. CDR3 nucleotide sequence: TGTGCCAGCAGCCAAGACTATCGGGTAAACTATGGCTACACCTTC.